These 7 T cell receptor beta chains were all obtained from the same sample, sequenced in a study of immune cell composition in non-small cell lung cancer. Assay used: immunoSEQ multiplex PCR; TCRdb lists only in-frame clones, some missing. This sample yields roughly 1,700 clones, of which about 77% are seen a single time; approximately 9.1% belongs to the top ten. These data also formed part of another study, on CD4 T cells in lung cancer.

Sequenced material: lung tumor tissue. The source of these receptors is a human donor with non-small cell lung cancer.

This chain joins TRBV5-1 and TRBJ1-2; 7 nucleotides line up with TRBD1. The CDR3 length is 13 residues. Germline V gives CDR1 SGHRS, CDR2 YFSETQ. J was trimmed by 5 bases and V by 4 bases; bases with no gene match: 5. DNA of the CDR3: TGCGCCAGCAGCATGACAGGGACTTATGGCTACACCTTC. This codes for CASSMTGTYGYTF.

This clone is large by share. The rearrangement uses TRBV11-3 and TRBJ1-3; D not resolved. V lost 3 bases and J lost 7, with 4 bases in between. Germline values: CDR1 SGHNT, CDR2 YENEEA. The CDR3 has 11 residues. The CDR3 DNA sequence: TGTGCCAGCAGCTTCAGTAACACCATATATTTT. This gives the protein CASSFSNTIYF.

This clone was observed a single time. This chain connects TRBV7-9 to TRBJ1-5; 8 nucleotides align to TRBD1. The CDR3 sequence is 15 residues long. In germline, CDR1 is SEHNR, CDR2 FQNEAQ (reference sequence). The V and J ends lost 3 bases and 5 bases, in that order; junction bases with no gene match: 6. CDR3 protein: CASSLTGAGDQPQHF. The CDR3 nucleotides are TGTGCCAGCAGCTTGACAGGGGCGGGCGATCAGCCCCAGCATTTT.

The chain combines TRBV18 with TRBJ2-1; a weak D match, TRBD2 (6 bases). CDR1 KGHSH and CDR2 LQKENI come from the germline V gene. There are 12 residues in the CDR3. The V end lost 4 bases, the J end lost 7 bases, and 8 bases lay between the germline ends. This CDR3 is CASSRDWNEQFF. The CDR3 region has the DNA TGTGCCAGCTCACGGGACTGGAATGAGCAGTTCTTC.

This clone was found a few times. CDR3 DNA sequence: TGTGCCAGCAGCCTACAGGGGTCGTCCACAGATACGCAGTATTTT. Its protein product is CASSLQGSSTDTQYF. V gene TRBV6-6 combines with J gene TRBJ2-3; 7 bases align to TRBD1. The CDR3 has 15 amino acids. Germline CDR1 reads MNHNY; CDR2 reads SVGAGI (reference sequence). Trimming took 6 bases from V and 2 from J; bases not matched to a gene: 8.

This clone was found a few times. The chain is built from TRBV11-2 and TRBJ2-7; D is ambiguous. The germline CDR1 and CDR2 sequences are SGHAT and FQNNGV. The V and J ends lost 3 bases and 2 bases respectively, with 8 bases between them. This CDR3 is built from 13 residues. The DNA of the CDR3 is TGTGCCAGCAGCTTCCGGAGTACCTACGAGCAGTACTTC. This sequence encodes CASSFRSTYEQYF.

The chain is built from TRBV28 and TRBJ1-4, with a possible D match to TRBD1 (6 bases). The CDR3 loop spans 17 amino acids. Looked up from germline, CDR1 is MDHEN and CDR2 is SYDVKM. The V end lost 6 bases, the J end lost 0 bases, and 17 bases lay between the germline ends. CDR3 region: CASSVIGQIATNEKLFF. The DNA of the CDR3 is TGTGCCAGCAGCGTAATAGGACAGATTGCAACTAATGAAAAACTGTTTTTT.